This T cell receptor beta chain derives from a study of sequential checkpoint blockade in melanoma. The overall study: Patients were randomized 1:1 to nivolumab-then-ipilimumab or ipilimumab-then-nivolumab first-line. Maintenance nivolumab came after either treatment sequence.

Repertoires were generated with immunoSEQ multiplex PCR, while TCRdb's copy carries only in-frame clones and drops some. The table has over 15,000 clones, roughly 70% seen once. V lost 4 bases, J lost 4 bases, and 17 bases lay in between. CDR3 size: 15 residues. Per germline, CDR1 SGDLS and CDR2 YYNGEE. Described treatment: randomized to nivolumab then ipilimumab (arm A) or the reverse (arm B). Patients had received no earlier DNA-damaging chemotherapy. This TCR derives from a human donor with melanoma. The chain uses TRBV9 and TRBJ1-2; D may be TRBD1 (6 bases). Sample: CD8+ T cells sorted from blood (inferred from file names), taken from a patient given nivolumab and ipilimumab in sequence. CDR3 in DNA: TGTGCCAGCAGCCCTCGGACAGCCGATACCTATGGCTACACCTTC. This sequence encodes CASSPRTADTYGYTF.